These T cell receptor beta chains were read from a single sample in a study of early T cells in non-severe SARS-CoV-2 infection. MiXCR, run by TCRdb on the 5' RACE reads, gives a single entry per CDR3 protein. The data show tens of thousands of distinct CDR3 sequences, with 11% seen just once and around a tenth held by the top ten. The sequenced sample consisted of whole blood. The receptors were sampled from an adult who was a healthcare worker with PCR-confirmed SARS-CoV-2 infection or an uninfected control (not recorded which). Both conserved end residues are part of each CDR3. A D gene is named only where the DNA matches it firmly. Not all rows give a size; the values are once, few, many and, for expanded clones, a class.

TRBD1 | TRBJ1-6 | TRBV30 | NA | TGTGCCTGGAGTGGGACAGGCTATAATTCACCCCTCCATTTT | CAWSGTGYNSPLHF
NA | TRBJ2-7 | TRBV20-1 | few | TGCAGTGCTAGAGCTAGCGCTAACTCCTACGAGCAGTACTTC | CSARASANSYEQYF
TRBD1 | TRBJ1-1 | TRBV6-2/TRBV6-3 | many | TGTGCCAGCAGTCGGGAAGGGACAGGGACCCGTGGGGCTTTCTTT | CASSREGTGTRGAFF
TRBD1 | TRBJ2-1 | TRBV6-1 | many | TGTGCCAGCAGTGGCCTGGGACAGGGGGGAGAGGATGAGCAGTTCTTC | CASSGLGQGGEDEQFF
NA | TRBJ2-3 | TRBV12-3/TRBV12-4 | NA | TGTGCCAGCCTCCGCGGACTCAGCACAGATACGCAGTATTTT | CASLRGLSTDTQYF
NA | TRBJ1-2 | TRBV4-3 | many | TGCGCCAGCAGCCAAGGTGCCGCAGGGCTGGGCTATGGCTACACCTTC | CASSQGAAGLGYGYTF
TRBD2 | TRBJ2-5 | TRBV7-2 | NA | TGTGCCAGCAGCCCCCCGGGACTAGCGGGACAGACCCAGTACTTC | CASSPPGLAGQTQYF
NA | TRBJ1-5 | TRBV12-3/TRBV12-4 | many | TGTGCCAGCAGTTATTACAACCGGCCCCAGCATTTT | CASSYYNRPQHF
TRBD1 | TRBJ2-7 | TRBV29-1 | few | TGCAGCACCTCCGGACAGGGTAGGGACGAGCAGTACTTC | CSTSGQGRDEQYF
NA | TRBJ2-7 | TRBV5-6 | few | TGTGCCAGCAGCGGATCTACCTCAGCCTACGAGCAGTACTTC | CASSGSTSAYEQYF
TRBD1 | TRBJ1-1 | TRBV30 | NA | TGTGCCTGGAGTGTACGAGGGACAGCCTGGGACATGAACACTGAAGCTTTCTTT | CAWSVRGTAWDMNTEAFF
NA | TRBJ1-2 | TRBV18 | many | TGTGCCAGCTCACCACCGGTGGGGGCTGAGGGCTACACCTTC | CASSPPVGAEGYTF
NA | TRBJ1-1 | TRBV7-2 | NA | TGTGCCAGCAGCCCAACGGGCGAAGCTTTCTTT | CASSPTGEAFF
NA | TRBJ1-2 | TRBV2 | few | TGTGCCAGCAGTGAAGCGCTTCTGGATGGCTACACCTTC | CASSEALLDGYTF
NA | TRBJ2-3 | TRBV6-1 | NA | TGTGCCAGCAGTGAATGGAGTGGCACTAGCACAGATACGCAGTATTTT | CASSEWSGTSTDTQYF
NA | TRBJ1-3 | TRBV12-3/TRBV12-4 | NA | TGTGCCAGCAGTTCTAGGGGAAAACTCTCTGGAAACACCATATATTTT | CASSSRGKLSGNTIYF
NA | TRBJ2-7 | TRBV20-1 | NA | TGCAGTGCTTACATAACTACAGGGCTGGAGCAGTACTTC | CSAYITTGLEQYF
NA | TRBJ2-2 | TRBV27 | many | TGTGCCAGCAGTCCCCAGGAGGCTAGTTTGACCGGGGAGCTGTTTTTT | CASSPQEASLTGELFF
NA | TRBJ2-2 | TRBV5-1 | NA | TGCGCCAGCACCCACTCGCAGGGGAAGACCGGGGAGCTGTTTTTT | CASTHSQGKTGELFF
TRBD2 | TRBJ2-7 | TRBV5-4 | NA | TGTGCCAGCAGCTTGGGCGGTAGCGGGTCCTACGAGCAGTACTTC | CASSLGGSGSYEQYF
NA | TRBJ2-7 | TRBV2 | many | TGTGCCAGCCAGGGAACTTCTCGGGAGCAGTACTTC | CASQGTSREQYF
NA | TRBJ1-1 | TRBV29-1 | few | TGCAGCGTTGATGGCACTGAAGCTTTCTTT | CSVDGTEAFF
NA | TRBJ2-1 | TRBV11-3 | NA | TGTGCCAGCAGCAAGATGGTTGGGACAAACAATGAGCAGTTCTTC | CASSKMVGTNNEQFF
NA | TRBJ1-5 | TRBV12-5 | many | TGTGCTAGTCTACGTACAGTCAATCAGCCCCAGCATTTT | CASLRTVNQPQHF
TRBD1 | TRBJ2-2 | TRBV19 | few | TGTGCCAGTACCCGGGACAGGAGGAACACCGGGGAGCTGTTTTTT | CASTRDRRNTGELFF
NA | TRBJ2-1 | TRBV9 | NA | TGTGCCAGCAGCGATACAGGTATGACCTACAATGAGCAGTTCTTC | CASSDTGMTYNEQFF
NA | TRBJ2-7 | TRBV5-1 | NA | TGCGCCAGCAGCTTGGGAACATCCTCAACCTACGAGCAGTACTTC | CASSLGTSSTYEQYF
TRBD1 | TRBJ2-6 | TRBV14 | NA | TGTGCCAGCAGCCAAGGGACAGGGGGTGACGTCCTGACTTTC | CASSQGTGGDVLTF
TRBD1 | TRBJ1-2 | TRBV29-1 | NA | TGCAGCGCTGCCGGGGACAGGGCGTCGGGCTACACCTTC | CSAAGDRASGYTF
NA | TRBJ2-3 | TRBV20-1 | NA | TGCAGTGCTAAACAGGGAGATACGCAGTATTTT | CSAKQGDTQYF
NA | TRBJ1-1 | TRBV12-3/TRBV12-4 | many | TGTGCCAGCACCTCATCAGCCCCCGGTGGCACTGAAGCTTTCTTT | CASTSSAPGGTEAFF
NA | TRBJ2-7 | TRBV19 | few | TGTGCCAGTAGTATCGGAGGAGGGGCCTACGAGCAGTACTTC | CASSIGGGAYEQYF
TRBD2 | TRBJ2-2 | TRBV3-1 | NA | TGTGCCAGCAGCGGAGGGACTAGCGGGGGAGTCACCGGGGAGCTGTTTTTT | CASSGGTSGGVTGELFF
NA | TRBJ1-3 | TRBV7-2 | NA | TGTGCCAGCAGGAGGGAGAACACCATATATTTT | CASRRENTIYF
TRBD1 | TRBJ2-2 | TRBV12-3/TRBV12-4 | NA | TGTGCCAGCAGCTTATATGGGACAGCACACGGGGAGCTGTTTTTT | CASSLYGTAHGELFF
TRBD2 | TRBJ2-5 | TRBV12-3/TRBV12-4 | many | TGTGCCAGCAGTTTGGCGGGGGAGGAAGAGACCCAGTACTTC | CASSLAGEEETQYF
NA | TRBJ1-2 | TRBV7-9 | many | TGTGCCAGCAGCTCCGGGAGTTATTACTATGGCTACACCTTC | CASSSGSYYYGYTF
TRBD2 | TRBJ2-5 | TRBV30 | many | TGTGCCTGGAGCCCGGGACTAGCTCAAGAGACCCAGTACTTC | CAWSPGLAQETQYF
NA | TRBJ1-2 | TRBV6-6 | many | TGTGCCAGCAGTCCTGGAGCGGGGGGAGGCTACACCTTC | CASSPGAGGGYTF
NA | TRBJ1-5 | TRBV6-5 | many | TGTGCCAGCAGTTACTCGAACGGACGCAATCAGCCCCAGCATTTT | CASSYSNGRNQPQHF
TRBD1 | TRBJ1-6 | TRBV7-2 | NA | TGTGCCAGCAGTGGCCGGGACAGGAGGTCACCCCTCCACTTT | CASSGRDRRSPLHF
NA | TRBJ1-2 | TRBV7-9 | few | TGTGCCAGCAGCTTATCGGCAATCTATGGCTACACCTTC | CASSLSAIYGYTF
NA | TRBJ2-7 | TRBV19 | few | TGTGCCAGTAGTCCTGATCTCCTCCGCGTTGAGCAGTACTTC | CASSPDLLRVEQYF
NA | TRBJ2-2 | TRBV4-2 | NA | TGTGCCAGCAGCCAAGTTCCCCGCCCGAACACCGGGGAGCTGTTTTTT | CASSQVPRPNTGELFF
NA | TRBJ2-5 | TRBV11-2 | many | TGTGCCAGCAGCTTCGGGGGACCCAGGGCTGAAGAGACCCAGTACTTC | CASSFGGPRAEETQYF
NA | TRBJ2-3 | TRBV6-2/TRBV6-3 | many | TGTGCCACCCAGGTCTGGGGCTCCAGCACAGATACGCAGTATTTT | CATQVWGSSTDTQYF
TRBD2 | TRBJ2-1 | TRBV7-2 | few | TGTGCCAGCAGCCCAAGCGGGGGGAGCCAGATCTTC | CASSPSGGSQIF
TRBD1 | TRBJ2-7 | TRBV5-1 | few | TGCGCCAGCAGCCCCTGGACAGGGGGGTACGAGCAGTACTTC | CASSPWTGGYEQYF
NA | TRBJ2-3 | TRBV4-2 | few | TGTGCCAGCAGCCAGCTAGCAGTCCCTAGCACAGATACGCAGTATTTT | CASSQLAVPSTDTQYF
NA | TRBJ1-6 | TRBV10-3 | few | TGTGCCATCAGCCAGGGAGGGGGAAATTCACCCCTCCACTTT | CAISQGGGNSPLHF
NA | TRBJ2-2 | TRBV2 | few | TGTGCCAGCACGGCGACGAACACCGGGGAGCTGTTTTTT | CASTATNTGELFF
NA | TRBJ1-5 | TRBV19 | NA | TGTGCCAGTGCCGGGAGGGGCCAGCCCCAGCATTTT | CASAGRGQPQHF
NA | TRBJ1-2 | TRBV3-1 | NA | TGTGCCAGCAGCCGGGCAGGGACTCCCTATGGCTACACCTTC | CASSRAGTPYGYTF
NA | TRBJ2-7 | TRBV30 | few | TGTGCCTGGAGTGTGTCCGGCTACGAGCAGTACTTC | CAWSVSGYEQYF